A selection of T cell receptor beta chains follows, all from one sample in a study of blood T cell repertoires in COVID-19. TCRdb's table, derived via immunoSEQ multiplex PCR, lists solely in-frame clones and lacks some. The table has roughly 56,000 clones, around 87% seen once. The sample consisted of peripheral blood. The receptors stem from a man aged 45 to 65 with active COVID-19. Each CDR3 is given with its conserved first and last residue. Rows give clone size only sometimes, using once, few, many, or a class for an expanded clone.

V gene,clone size,CDR3 protein
TRBV25-1,.,CASSEKASTPHEQYF
TRBV18,.,CASSREPEGGAEETQYF
TRBV5-1,.,CASRFDAGPSSYEQYF
TRBV6-5,.,CASSTSGAHNEQFF
TRBV4-1,.,CASSHRTGWPDSPLHF
TRBV7-9,.,CASTRESSTDTQYF
TRBV4-2,.,CASSRDSLLGGPNSPLHF
TRBV9,.,CASSAYGELFF
TRBV9,.,CASSVREDRDEQYF
TRBV4-1,.,CASSQIPSGTYEQYF
TRBV19,.,CASKSPGETQYF
TRBV29-1,.,CSGRVLGELFF
TRBV11-2,.,CASSFGRGSYRSYEQYF
TRBV30,.,CAWSEVGAGLAKNIQYF
TRBV13,.,CASSRGPGQPQHF
TRBV6-5,.,CASSHADTQYF
TRBV2,.,CASSTDRVVRGQYF
TRBV6-2/TRBV6-3,.,CASSYSTRCAYEQYF
TRBV6-5,.,CASSPIGRGNEQFF
TRBV7-6,.,CASSLELGRSEKLFF
TRBV7-9,.,CASSLVGRTNNQPQHF
TRBV4-3,.,CASSQERTGNYGYTF
TRBV10-1,.,CASIYTAFYGYTF
TRBV4-3,.,CASSQASGGHNNEQFF
TRBV9,.,CASSQTGTDNYGYTF
TRBV2,.,CASLDGQGQETQYF
TRBV9,.,CASSVVGWDSEQYF
TRBV19,.,CASSLGAAIYNEQFF
TRBV15,.,CATSLGTPGELFF
TRBV28,.,CASSPSGSSPLHF
TRBV5-1,.,CASSFVAGAYNEQFF
TRBV27,once,CASSLEGGFNQPQHF
TRBV27,once,CASSFGTGRGFEQYF
TRBV5-5,.,CASSPTGPGNEQYF
TRBV4-1,medium-sized,CASSQRGTVNSGANVLTF
TRBV5-1,.,CASNLDPRGGELFF
TRBV7-9,few,CASSPSTSGTNEKLFF
TRBV4-1,.,CASSQGGNEYF
TRBV3-1/TRBV3-2,.,CASNRQGSSYNSPLHF
TRBV11-2,.,CASSLEYPGNNEQFF
TRBV9,.,CASSSRGQGHQPQHF
TRBV7-8,.,CASSLATGTSGNF
TRBV29-1,.,CSVAGSNYGYTF
TRBV27,.,CASSAYRDPDYGYTF
TRBV10-3,.,CAISVGTEAFF
TRBV13,.,CASSSDLNNEQFF
TRBV5-1,.,CASSLVTSYTGELFF
TRBV5-1,.,CASSWTSVGGLEQYF
TRBV7-9,.,CASSWASGSIAKNIQYF
TRBV6-6,.,CASSPGQVDIQYF
TRBV27,.,CASSLSRGTLAYEQYF
TRBV27,.,CASSFLPPVHGYTF
TRBV7-9,.,CASSPNEQFF
TRBV30,.,CAWRARTGMVEYGYTF
TRBV6-2/TRBV6-3,.,CASSHLDRGRDGYTF
TRBV6-1,few,CASSVRDSPNNQPQHF